The TCR beta chain described here comes from a study of cytomegalovirus exposure and HLA in healthy donors. Study findings and constraints: Several of the most significant clusters appeared, in a later analysis, to be linked to common viral pathogens. It was confirmed in vitro that three of the CMV-associated chains were specific for CMV antigens. The authors enumerated 164 TCR beta chains as linked to cytomegalovirus.

Each donor's status was that of a healthy bone marrow donor. Both 60 Vbeta primers and 13 Jbeta primers went into the PCR. Sequencing used immunoSEQ multiplex PCR; TCRdb keeps in-frame clones, though not all of them. This table has about 130,000 clones, roughly four fifths appearing once. The CDR3 is 11 residues long. CDR1 and CDR2 (germline): MDHEN, SYDVKM. The ends were cut back, 7 bases at V and 4 bases at J, with 8 bases in the middle. In its sample, this clone was seen a few times. No antigen is known for it. The TCR sequence derives from a boy aged 2-9 years in good health and CMV-seronegative. The chain uses TRBV28 and TRBJ2-7; D gene ambiguous. Sequenced material: PBMCs. The DNA for the CDR3 is TGTGCCAGCACAGGTCGGTACGAGCAGTACGTC. This codes for CASTGRYEQYV.